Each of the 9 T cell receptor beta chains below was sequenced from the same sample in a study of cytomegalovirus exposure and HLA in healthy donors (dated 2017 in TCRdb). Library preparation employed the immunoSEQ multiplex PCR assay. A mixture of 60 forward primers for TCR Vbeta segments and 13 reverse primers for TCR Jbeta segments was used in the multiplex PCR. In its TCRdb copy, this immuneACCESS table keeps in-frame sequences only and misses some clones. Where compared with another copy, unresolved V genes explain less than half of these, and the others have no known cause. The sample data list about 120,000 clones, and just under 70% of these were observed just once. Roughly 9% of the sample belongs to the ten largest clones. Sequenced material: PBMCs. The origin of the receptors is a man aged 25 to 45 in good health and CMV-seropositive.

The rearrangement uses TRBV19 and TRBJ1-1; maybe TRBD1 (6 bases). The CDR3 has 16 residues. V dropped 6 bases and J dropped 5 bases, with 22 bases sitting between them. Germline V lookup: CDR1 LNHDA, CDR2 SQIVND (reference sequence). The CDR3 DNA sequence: TGTGCCAGTAGCACACAATTAGGGGGGGGGAAGACTGAAGCTTTCTTT. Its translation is CASSTQLGGGKTEAFF.

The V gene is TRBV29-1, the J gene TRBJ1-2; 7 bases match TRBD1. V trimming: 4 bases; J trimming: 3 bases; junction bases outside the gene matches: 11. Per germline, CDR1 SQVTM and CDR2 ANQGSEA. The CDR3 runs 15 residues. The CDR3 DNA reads TGCAGCGTTGGCCATTTCGGGACAGAGCACTATGGCTACACCTTC. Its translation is CSVGHFGTEHYGYTF.

The CDR3 loop is CASSTTVTEQYF. The CDR3 nucleotides read TGTGCCAGCAGCACCACAGTTACTGAGCAGTACTTC. The genes are TRBV6-5 and TRBJ2-7; the D is unclear. This CDR3 contains 12 residues. The V end was cut by 6 bases, the J end by 7 bases, with 13 bases between. From germline, CDR1 is MNHEY and CDR2 SVGAGI.

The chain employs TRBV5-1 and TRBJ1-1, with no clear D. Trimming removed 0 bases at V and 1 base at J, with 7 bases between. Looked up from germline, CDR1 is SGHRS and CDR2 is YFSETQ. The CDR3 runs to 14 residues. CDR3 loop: CASSLDTRNTEAFF. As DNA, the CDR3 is TGCGCCAGCAGCTTGGATACAAGGAACACTGAAGCTTTCTTT. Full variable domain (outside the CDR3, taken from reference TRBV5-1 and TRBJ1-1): KAGVTQTPRYLIKTRGQQVTLSCSPISGHRSVSWYQQTPGQGLQFLFEYFSETQRNKGNFPGRFSGRQFSNSRSEMNVSTLELGDSALYLCASSLDTRNTEAFFGQGTRLTVV.

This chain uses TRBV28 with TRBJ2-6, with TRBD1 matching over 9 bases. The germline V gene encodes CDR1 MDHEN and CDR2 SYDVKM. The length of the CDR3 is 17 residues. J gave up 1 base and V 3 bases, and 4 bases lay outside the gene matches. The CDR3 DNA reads TGTGCCAGCAGTTTGACAGGGGGTTTGTCTGGGGCCAACGTCCTGACTTTC. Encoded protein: CASSLTGGLSGANVLTF.

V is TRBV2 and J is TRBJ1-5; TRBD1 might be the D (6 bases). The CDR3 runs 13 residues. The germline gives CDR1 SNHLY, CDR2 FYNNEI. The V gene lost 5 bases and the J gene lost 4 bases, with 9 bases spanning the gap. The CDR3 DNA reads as TGTGCCAGCAGTCGGGACATAAATCAGCCCCAGCATTTT. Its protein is CASSRDINQPQHF.

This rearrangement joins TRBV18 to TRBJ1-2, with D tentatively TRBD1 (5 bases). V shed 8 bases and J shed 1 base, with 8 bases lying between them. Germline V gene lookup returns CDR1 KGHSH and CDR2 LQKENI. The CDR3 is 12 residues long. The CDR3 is CASADSNYGYTF. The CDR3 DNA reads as TGTGCCAGCGCAGACAGTAACTATGGCTACACCTTC.

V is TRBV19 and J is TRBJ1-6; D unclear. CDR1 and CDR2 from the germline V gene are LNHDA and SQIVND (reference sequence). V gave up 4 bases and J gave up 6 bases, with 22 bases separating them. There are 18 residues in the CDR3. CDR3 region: CASSTIRASRERNSPLHF. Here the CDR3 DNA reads TGTGCCAGTAGTACAATTAGGGCCTCCCGGGAGCGTAATTCACCCCTCCACTTT.

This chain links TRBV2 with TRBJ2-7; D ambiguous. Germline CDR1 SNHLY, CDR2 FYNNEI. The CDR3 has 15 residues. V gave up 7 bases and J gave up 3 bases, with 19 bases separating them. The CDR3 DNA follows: TGTGCCAGCAAGTCTCTGGCAGGCTACGTCTACGAGCAGTACTTC. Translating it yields CASKSLAGYVYEQYF.